This is a list of T cell receptor beta chains from one sample in a study of cytomegalovirus exposure and HLA in healthy donors. Measured with immunoSEQ multiplex PCR; TCRdb has only the in-frame clones, and not every one. The sample records under 150,000 clones, about 88% being singletons. The sample taken for sequencing was PBMCs. These receptors were obtained from a young man in good health and CMV-seropositive. CDR3s include the opening cysteine and the closing phenylalanine or tryptophan. D genes are given only for firm matches. The size of a clone is reported for some rows only, either as once, few or many, or as a class for expanded clones.

- | TRBJ1-1 | - | TRBV5-1 | CASSPRAGGINTEAFF | TGCGCCAGCAGCCCCCGGGCGGGAGGGATCAACACTGAAGCTTTCTTT
TRBD1 | TRBJ1-2 | - | TRBV4-1 | CASSPPWTGGSLRAGYGYTF | TGCGCCAGCAGCCCTCCGTGGACAGGGGGCTCCCTTCGGGCGGGTTATGGCTACACCTTC
TRBD1 | TRBJ1-6 | few | TRBV10-3 | CATGTGNSYNSPLHF | TGTGCCACGGGGACAGGGAACTCCTATAATTCACCCCTCCACTTT
TRBD1 | TRBJ1-4 | - | TRBV4-1 | CASSPTPTGDEKLFF | TGCGCCAGCAGCCCCACCCCAACAGGGGACGAAAAACTGTTTTTT
TRBD1 | TRBJ1-4 | - | TRBV5-1 | CASSLGQGRNEKLFF | TGCGCCAGCAGCTTGGGACAGGGTCGTAATGAAAAACTGTTTTTT
TRBD1 | TRBJ1-5 | - | TRBV19 | CATKGRDRGANQPQHF | TGTGCCACCAAGGGCCGGGACAGGGGTGCTAATCAGCCCCAGCATTTT
- | TRBJ1-2 | - | TRBV20-1 | CGRRGIYGYTF | TGCGGAAGAAGGGGGATCTATGGCTACACCTTC
TRBD1 | TRBJ1-1 | - | TRBV7-9 | CASSFGQGRTEAFF | TGTGCCAGCAGCTTCGGACAGGGCAGGACTGAAGCTTTCTTT
- | TRBJ2-1 | - | TRBV5-1 | CASSPTGTPYNEQFF | TGCGCCAGCAGCCCTACCGGGACTCCATACAATGAGCAGTTCTTC
- | TRBJ2-3 | - | TRBV9 | CASSVAPETDTQYF | TGTGCCAGCAGCGTAGCCCCAGAAACAGATACGCAGTATTTT
- | TRBJ1-2 | - | TRBV12-2 | CASRLGRDRGSDYGYTF | TGTGCAAGTCGCTTAGGAAGGGACAGGGGATCCGACTATGGCTACACCTTC
- | TRBJ1-3 | - | TRBV9 | CASSVAGTGNTIYF | TGTGCCAGCAGCGTAGCAGGAACTGGAAACACCATATATTTT
TRBD1 | TRBJ2-7 | - | TRBV27 | CASSLSRQGAGYEQYF | TGTGCCAGCAGTTTATCGAGGCAGGGGGCAGGGTACGAGCAGTACTTC
- | TRBJ2-1 | - | TRBV11-3 | CASGIRGYNEQFF | TGTGCCAGCGGAATCAGGGGTTACAATGAGCAGTTCTTC